The sample holds many counts of the clone carrying this TCR beta chain. What it binds is unknown. It was with a sample-barcoded 5' primer and a J-beta primer mix that a second PCR of roughly 6 to 11 cycles was run. The template-switch adaptor, which had 12 random nucleotides, put a tag on each cDNA molecule. TCRdb recomputed calls from the 5' RACE reads with MiXCR, one row per CDR3 protein. The sample contains about 620,000 distinct CDR3 sequences, roughly half of which appear only once. The data are from a study of blood T cells in healthy people across ages. In the study overall: Template switching captured about one barcoded beta molecule per two T cells. Whole-study findings and limits: Per million T cells, TCR beta diversity dropped roughly linearly as age increased.

Germline assignment: CDR1 DFQATT and CDR2 SNEGSKA (reference sequence). With V trimmed by 3 bases and J by 0 bases, 11 bases remained unmatched. The CDR3 covers 17 residues. Sequenced sample: blood. The sequence was obtained from a woman over 75 in good health. The rearrangement joins TRBV20-1 to TRBJ2-3; 8 bases match TRBD2. The CDR3: CSASEAGVRASTDTQYF. The CDR3, as DNA: TGCAGTGCTAGTGAAGCGGGAGTAAGGGCTAGCACAGATACGCAGTATTTT.